This T cell receptor beta chain was sequenced during a study of Ad26.COV2.S vaccination and SARS-CoV-2 variants. Study-level background: In the study, Ad26.COV2.S was injected intramuscularly once, or twice 56 days apart.

As for treatment: about 20 received Ad26.COV2.S at low or high dose, single or two shots; five or six received placebo; per-sample allocation not given. Sampling was done on day 63 after the first vaccine or placebo injection. The study used a vaccine consisting of an Ad26 vector that expressed Wuhan-strain SARS-CoV-2 spike. Of note for this clone: Its antigen remains unidentified.

Regarding the study as a whole: Using TCR breadth and depth analyses may have led to underestimated total T cell responses.

Some clones are missing from TCRdb's copy, which holds only in-frame ones; the method was immunoSEQ multiplex PCR. In the table there are 440,000 or so clones, approximately 92% of which are singletons. V was shortened by 2 bases and J by 0 bases, with 10 bases between the two germline ends. CDR1 is LGHNA, CDR2 YSLEER, per germline. The CDR3 has 15 residues. The source material was peripheral blood, sampled in a trial of Ad26.COV2.S vaccine versus placebo. The chain links TRBV4-3 to TRBJ2-5; tentative D call: TRBD1 (6 bases). This TCR was recovered from a person aged 18-65 years who received the Ad26.COV2.S COVID-19 vaccine or a placebo. In nucleotides, the CDR3 is TGCGCCAGCAGCCAACAAACAGGGTACCAAGAGACCCAGTACTTC. This encodes CASSQQTGYQETQYF.